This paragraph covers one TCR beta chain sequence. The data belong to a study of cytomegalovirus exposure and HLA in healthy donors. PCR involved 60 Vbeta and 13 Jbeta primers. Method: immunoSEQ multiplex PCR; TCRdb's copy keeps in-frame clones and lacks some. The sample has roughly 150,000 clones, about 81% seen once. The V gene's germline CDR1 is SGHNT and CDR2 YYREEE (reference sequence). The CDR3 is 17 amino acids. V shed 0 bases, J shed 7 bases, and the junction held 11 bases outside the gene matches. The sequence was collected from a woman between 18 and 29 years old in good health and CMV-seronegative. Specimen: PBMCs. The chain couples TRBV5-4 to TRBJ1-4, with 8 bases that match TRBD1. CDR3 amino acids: CASSLGTGIGLAEKLFF. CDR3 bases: TGTGCCAGCAGCTTGGGGACAGGGATTGGTCTTGCTGAAAAACTGTTTTTT.